Listed here is a single TCR beta chain. Its antigen remains unidentified. This sample was included in a study of T cell responses to AZD1222 COVID-19 vaccine. General study results and limits: Just a handful of AZD1222 recipients were seropositive at baseline. Repertoires in all cases were sampled only once the peak T cell response had passed.

TCRdb keeps only in-frame clones here, not all; method: immunoSEQ multiplex PCR. The table has around 160,000 clones, about 91% seen once. J was trimmed by 4 bases and V by 3 bases; bases with no gene match: 9. Germline CDR1 reads KGHSH; CDR2 reads LQKENI. The CDR3 extends over 16 amino acids. The rearrangement joins TRBV18 to TRBJ2-1; 7 bases are shared with TRBD2. Sequences were derived from peripheral blood, sampled 28 days after the second AZD1222 dose. The sequence came from an adult who received the AZD1222 COVID-19 vaccine. CDR3 protein: CASSPVSGTVYNEQFF. Written as DNA, the CDR3 is TGTGCCAGCTCACCCGTAAGCGGGACCGTATACAATGAGCAGTTCTTC. The full variable domain, rest sourced from reference TRBV18 and TRBJ2-1, is NAGVMQNPRHLVRRRGQEARLRCSPMKGHSHVYWYRQLPEEGLKFMVYLQKENIIDESGMPKERFSAEFPKEGPSILRIQQVVRGDSAAYFCASSPVSGTVYNEQFFGPGTRLTVL.